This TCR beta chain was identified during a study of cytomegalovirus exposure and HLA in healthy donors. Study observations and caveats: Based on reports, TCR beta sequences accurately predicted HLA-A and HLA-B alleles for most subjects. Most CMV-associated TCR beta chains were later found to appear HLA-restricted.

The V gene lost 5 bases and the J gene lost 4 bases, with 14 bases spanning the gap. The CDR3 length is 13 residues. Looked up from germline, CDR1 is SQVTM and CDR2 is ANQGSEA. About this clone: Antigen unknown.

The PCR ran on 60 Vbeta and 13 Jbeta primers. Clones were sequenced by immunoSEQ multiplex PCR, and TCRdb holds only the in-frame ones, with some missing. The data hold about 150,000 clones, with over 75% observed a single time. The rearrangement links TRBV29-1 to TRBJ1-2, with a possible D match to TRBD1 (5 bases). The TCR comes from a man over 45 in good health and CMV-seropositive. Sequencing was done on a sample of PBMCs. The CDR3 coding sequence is TGCAGCGTTTCCGGACATTCCGGCTATGGCTACACCTTC. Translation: CSVSGHSGYGYTF.